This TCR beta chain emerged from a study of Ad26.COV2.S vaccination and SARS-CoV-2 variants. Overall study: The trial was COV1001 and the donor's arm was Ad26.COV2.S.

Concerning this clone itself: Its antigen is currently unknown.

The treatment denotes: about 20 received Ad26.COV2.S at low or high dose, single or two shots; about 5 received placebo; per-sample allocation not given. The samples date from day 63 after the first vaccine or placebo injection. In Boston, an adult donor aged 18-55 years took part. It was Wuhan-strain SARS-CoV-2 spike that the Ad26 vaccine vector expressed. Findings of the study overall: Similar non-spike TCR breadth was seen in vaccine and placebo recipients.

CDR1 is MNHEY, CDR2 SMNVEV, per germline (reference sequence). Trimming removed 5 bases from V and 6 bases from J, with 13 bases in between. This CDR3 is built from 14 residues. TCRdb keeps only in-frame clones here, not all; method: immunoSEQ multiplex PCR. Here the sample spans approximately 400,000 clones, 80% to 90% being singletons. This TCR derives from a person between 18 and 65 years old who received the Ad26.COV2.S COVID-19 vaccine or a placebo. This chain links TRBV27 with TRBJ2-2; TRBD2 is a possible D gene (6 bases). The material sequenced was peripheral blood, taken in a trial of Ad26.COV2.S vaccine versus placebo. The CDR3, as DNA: TGTGCCAGCAGTGCCTCCTGGGGGGCCGGGGAGCTGTTTTTT. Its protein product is CASSASWGAGELFF.